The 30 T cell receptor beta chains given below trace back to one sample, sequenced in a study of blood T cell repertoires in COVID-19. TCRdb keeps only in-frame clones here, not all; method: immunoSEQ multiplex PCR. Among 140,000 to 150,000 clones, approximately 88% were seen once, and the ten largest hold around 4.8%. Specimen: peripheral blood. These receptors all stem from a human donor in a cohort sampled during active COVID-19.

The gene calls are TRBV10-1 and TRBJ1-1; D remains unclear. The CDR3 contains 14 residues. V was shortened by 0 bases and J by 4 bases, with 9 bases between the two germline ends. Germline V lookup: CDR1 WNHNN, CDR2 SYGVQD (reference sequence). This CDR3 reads CASSESPEGTEAFF. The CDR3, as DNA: TGCGCCAGCAGTGAGTCGCCGGAGGGCACTGAAGCTTTCTTT.

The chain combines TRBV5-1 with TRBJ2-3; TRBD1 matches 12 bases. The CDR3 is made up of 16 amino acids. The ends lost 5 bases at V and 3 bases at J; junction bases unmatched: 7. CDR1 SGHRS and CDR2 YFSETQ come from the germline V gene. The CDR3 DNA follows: TGCGCCAGCAGTGGTGTGGGACAGGGGGCGACAGATACGCAGTATTTT. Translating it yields CASSGVGQGATDTQYF.

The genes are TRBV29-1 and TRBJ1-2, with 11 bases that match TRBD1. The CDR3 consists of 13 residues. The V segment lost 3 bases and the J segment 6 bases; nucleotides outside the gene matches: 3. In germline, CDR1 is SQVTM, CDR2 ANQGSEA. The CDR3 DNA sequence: TGCAGCGTTGATCGGGACAGGGGGGATGGCTACACCTTC. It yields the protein CSVDRDRGDGYTF.

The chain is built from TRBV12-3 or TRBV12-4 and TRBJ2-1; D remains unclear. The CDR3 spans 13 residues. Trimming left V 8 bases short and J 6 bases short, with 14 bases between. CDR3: CASQTLQGNEQFF. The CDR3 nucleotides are TGTGCCAGCCAGACACTCCAAGGCAATGAGCAGTTCTTC.

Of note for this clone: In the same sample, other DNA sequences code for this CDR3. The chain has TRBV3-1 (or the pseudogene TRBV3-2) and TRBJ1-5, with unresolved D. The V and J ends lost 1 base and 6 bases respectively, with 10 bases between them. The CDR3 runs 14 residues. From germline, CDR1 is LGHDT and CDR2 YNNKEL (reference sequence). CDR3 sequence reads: CASSQVGGSQPQHF. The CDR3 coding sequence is TGTGCCAGCAGCCAAGTTGGAGGGTCTCAGCCCCAGCATTTT.

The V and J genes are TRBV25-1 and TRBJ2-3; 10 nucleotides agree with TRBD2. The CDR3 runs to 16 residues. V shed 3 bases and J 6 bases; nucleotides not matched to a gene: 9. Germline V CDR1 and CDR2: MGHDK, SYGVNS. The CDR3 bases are TGTGCCAGCAGTGACAGTAGCGGGGGGAAAAAGGATACGCAGTATTTT. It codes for CASSDSSGGKKDTQYF.

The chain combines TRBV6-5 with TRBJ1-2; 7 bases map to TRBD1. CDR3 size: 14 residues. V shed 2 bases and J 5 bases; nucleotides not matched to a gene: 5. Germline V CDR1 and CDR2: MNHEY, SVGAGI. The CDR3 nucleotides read TGTGCCAGCAGTTACGGGGGACAGCCATATGGCTACACCTTC. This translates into CASSYGGQPYGYTF.

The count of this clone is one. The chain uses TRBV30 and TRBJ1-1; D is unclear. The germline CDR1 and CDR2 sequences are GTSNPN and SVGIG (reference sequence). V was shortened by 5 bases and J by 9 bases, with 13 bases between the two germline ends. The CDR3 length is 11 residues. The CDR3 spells CAWWLYSQAFF. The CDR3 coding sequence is TGTGCCTGGTGGTTATACTCACAAGCTTTCTTT.

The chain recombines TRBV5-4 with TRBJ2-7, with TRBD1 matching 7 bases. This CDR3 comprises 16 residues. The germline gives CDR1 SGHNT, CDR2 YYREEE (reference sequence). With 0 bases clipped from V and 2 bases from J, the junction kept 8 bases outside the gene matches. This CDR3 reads CASSLGAPGGTYEQYF. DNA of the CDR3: TGTGCCAGCAGCTTGGGGGCGCCAGGGGGTACCTACGAGCAGTACTTC.

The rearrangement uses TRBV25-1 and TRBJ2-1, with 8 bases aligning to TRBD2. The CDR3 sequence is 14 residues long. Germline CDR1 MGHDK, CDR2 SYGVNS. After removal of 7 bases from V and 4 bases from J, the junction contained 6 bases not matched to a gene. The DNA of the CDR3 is TGTGCCAGCATTGGAGCGGGAGAATACAATGAGCAGTTCTTC. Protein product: CASIGAGEYNEQFF.

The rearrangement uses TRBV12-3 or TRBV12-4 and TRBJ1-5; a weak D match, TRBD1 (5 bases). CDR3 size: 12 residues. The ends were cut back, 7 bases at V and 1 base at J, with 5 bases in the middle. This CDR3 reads CASKGSNQPQHF. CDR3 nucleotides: TGTGCCAGCAAGGGGAGCAATCAGCCCCAGCATTTT.

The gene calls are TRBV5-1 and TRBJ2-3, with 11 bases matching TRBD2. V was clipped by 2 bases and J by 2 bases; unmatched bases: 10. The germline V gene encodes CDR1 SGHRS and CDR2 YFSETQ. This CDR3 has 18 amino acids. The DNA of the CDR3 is TGCGCCAGCAGCTTCCAGGTGGGGACTAGCGGTAACACAGATACGCAGTATTTT. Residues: CASSFQVGTSGNTDTQYF.

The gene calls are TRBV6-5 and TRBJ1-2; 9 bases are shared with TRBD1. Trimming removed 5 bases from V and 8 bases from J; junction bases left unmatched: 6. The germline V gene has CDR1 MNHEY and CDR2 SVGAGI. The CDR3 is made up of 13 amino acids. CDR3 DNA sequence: TGTGCCAGCAGTCGGACAGGGGTTGGCGGCTACACCTTC. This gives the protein CASSRTGVGGYTF.

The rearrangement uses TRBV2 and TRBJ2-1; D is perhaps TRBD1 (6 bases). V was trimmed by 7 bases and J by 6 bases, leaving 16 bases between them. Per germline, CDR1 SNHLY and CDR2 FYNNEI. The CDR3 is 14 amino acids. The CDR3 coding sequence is TGTGCCAGCAACTGGGACATTCCGGGCAATGAGCAGTTCTTC. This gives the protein CASNWDIPGNEQFF.

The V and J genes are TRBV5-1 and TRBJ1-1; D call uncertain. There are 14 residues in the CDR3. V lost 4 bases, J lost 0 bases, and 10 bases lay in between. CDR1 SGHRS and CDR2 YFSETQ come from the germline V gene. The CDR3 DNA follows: TGCGCCAGCAGCCGAGAGGTTATGAACACTGAAGCTTTCTTT. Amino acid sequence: CASSREVMNTEAFF.

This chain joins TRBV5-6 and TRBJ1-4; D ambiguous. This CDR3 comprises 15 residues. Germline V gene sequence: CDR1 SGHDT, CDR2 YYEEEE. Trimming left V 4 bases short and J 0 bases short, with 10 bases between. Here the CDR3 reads CASSASPATNEKLFF. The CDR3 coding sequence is TGTGCCAGCAGCGCCTCCCCAGCAACTAATGAAAAACTGTTTTTT.

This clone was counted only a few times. Here the CDR3 DNA reads TGTGCCTGGAGTATCGCCGGTCATAATCAGCCCCAGCATTTT. Its translation is CAWSIAGHNQPQHF. J is TRBJ1-5 and V is TRBV30; no clear D gene. CDR1 is GTSNPN, CDR2 SVGIG, per germline (reference sequence). Trimming took 2 bases from V and 4 from J, leaving 12 bases between them. This CDR3 has 14 amino acids.

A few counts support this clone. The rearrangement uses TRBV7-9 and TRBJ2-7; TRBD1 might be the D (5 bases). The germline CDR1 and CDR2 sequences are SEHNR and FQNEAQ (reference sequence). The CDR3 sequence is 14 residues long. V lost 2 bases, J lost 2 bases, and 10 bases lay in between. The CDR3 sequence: CASSLTDSAYEQYF. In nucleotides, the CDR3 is TGTGCCAGCAGCTTAACAGACAGTGCCTACGAGCAGTACTTC.

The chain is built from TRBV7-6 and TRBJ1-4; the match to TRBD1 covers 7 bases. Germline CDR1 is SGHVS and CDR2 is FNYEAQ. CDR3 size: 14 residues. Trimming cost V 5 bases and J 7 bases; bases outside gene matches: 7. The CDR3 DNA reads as TGTGCCAGCAGCCAAGACAGGGCAGGTGAAAAACTGTTTTTT. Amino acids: CASSQDRAGEKLFF. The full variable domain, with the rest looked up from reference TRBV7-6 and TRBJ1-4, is GAGVSQSPRYKVTKRGQDVALRCDPISGHVSLYWYRQALGQGPEFLTYFNYEAQQDKSGLPNDRFSAERPEGSISTLTIQRTEQRDSAMYRCASSQDRAGEKLFFGSGTQLSVL.

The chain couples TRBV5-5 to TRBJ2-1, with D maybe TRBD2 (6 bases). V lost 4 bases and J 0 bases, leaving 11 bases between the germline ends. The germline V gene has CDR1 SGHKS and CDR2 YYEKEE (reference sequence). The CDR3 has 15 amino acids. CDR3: CASSQIGSSYNEQFF. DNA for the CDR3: TGTGCCAGCAGCCAGATCGGGAGCTCCTACAATGAGCAGTTCTTC.

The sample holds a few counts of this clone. In DNA form, the CDR3 reads TGTGCCAGCTCGGGTGCCTATAATTCACCCCTCCACTTT. The encoded protein is CASSGAYNSPLHF. The rearrangement links TRBV27 to TRBJ1-6; D unresolved. Trimming left V 8 bases short and J 2 bases short, with 7 bases between. The CDR3 is 13 amino acids. Per the germline V gene, CDR1 is MNHEY and CDR2 is SMNVEV (reference sequence).

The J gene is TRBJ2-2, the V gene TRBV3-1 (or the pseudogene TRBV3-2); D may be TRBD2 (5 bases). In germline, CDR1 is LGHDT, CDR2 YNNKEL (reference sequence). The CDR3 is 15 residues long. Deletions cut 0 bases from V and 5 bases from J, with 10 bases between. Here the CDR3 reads CASSQDFTGTGELFF. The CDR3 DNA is TGTGCCAGCAGCCAAGATTTCACGGGAACCGGGGAGCTGTTTTTT.

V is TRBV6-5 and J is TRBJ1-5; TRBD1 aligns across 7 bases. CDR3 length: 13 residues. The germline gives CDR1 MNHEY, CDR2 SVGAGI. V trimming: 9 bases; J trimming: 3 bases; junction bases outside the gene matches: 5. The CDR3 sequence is CARRGRFNQPQHF. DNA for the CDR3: TGTGCCAGAAGGGGGCGGTTCAATCAGCCCCAGCATTTT.

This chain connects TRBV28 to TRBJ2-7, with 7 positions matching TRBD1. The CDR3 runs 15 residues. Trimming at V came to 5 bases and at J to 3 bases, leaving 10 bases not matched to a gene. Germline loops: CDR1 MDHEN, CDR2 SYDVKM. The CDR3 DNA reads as TGTGCCAGCAGTCCCAGGGGGACCGATATCTACGAGCAGTACTTC. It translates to CASSPRGTDIYEQYF.

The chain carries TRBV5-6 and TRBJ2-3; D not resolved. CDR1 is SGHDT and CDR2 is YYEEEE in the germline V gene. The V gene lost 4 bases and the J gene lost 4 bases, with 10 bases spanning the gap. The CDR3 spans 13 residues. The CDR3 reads CASSQVSADTQYF. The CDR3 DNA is TGTGCCAGCAGCCAAGTTTCGGCAGATACGCAGTATTTT. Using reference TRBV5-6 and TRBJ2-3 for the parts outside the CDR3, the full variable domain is DAGVTQSPTHLIKTRGQQVTLRCSPKSGHDTVSWYQQALGQGPQFIFQYYEEEERQRGNFPDRFSGHQFPNYSSELNVNALLLGDSALYLCASSQVSADTQYFGPGTRLTVL.

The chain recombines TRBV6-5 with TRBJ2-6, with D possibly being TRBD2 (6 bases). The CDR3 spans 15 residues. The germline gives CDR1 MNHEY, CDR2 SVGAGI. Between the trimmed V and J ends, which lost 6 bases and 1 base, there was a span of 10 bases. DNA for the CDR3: TGTGCCAGCAGGGGTGGGGGGTCTGGGGCCAACGTCCTGACTTTC. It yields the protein CASRGGGSGANVLTF.

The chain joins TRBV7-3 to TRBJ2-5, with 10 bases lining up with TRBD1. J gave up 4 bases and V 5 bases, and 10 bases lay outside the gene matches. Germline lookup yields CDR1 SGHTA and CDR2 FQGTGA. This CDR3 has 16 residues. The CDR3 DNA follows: TGTGCCAGCAGCCCACAACCGGGACAGGGGTTAGAGACCCAGTACTTC. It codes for CASSPQPGQGLETQYF. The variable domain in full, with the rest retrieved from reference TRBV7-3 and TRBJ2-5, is GAGVSQTPSNKVTEKGKYVELRCDPISGHTALYWYRQSLGQGPEFLIYFQGTGAADDSGLPNDRFFAVRPEGSVSTLKIQRTERGDSAVYLCASSPQPGQGLETQYFGPGTRLLVL.

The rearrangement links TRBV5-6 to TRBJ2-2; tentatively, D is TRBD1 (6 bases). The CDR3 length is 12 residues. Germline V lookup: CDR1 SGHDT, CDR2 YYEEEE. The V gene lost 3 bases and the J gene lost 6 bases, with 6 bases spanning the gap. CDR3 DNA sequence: TGTGCCAGCAGCTCAGGGGCCGGGGAGCTGTTTTTT. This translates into CASSSGAGELFF.

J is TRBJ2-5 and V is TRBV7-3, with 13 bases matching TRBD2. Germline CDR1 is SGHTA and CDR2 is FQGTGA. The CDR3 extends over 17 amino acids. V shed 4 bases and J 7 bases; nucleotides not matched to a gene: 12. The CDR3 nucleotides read TGTGCCAGCAGCTCGACCGGACTAGCGGGAGTAACGACGACCCAGTACTTC. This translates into CASSSTGLAGVTTTQYF.

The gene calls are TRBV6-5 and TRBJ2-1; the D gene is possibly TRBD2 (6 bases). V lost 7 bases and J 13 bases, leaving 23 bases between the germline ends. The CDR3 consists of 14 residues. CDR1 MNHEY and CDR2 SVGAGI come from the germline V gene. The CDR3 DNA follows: TGTGCCAGCACGCCTAGCGCCCTTTCTTTAAGTCAGTTCTTC. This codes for CASTPSALSLSQFF.